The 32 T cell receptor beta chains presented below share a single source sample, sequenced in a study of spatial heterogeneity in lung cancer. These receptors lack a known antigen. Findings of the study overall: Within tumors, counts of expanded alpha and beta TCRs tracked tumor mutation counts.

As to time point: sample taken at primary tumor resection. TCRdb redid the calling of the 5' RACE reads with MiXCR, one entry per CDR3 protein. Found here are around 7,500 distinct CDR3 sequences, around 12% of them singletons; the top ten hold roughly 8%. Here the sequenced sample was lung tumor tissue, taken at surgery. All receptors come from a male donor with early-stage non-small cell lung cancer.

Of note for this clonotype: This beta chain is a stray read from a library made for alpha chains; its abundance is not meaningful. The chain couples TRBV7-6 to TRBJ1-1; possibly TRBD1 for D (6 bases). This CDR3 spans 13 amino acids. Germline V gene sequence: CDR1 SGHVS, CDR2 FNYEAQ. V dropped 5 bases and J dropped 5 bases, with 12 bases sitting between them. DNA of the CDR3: TGTGCCAGCAGCGTGGCAGGGGTAACTGAAGCTTTCTTT. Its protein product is CASSVAGVTEAFF.

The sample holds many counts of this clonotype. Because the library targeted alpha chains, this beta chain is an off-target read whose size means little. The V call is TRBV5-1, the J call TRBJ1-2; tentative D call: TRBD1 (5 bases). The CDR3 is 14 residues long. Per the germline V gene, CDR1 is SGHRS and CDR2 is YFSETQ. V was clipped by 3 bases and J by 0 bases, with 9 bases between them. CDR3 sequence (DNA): TGCGCCAGCAGCTCGGGGACGGCTAACTATGGCTACACCTTC. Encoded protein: CASSSGTANYGYTF.

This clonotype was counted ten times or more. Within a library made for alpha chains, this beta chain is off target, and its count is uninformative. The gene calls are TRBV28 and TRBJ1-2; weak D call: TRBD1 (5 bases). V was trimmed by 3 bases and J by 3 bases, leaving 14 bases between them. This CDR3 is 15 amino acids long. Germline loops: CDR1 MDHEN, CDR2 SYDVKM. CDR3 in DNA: TGTGCCAGCAGTTTGGGGTTCGGGGACCACTATGGCTACACCTTC. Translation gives CASSLGFGDHYGYTF.

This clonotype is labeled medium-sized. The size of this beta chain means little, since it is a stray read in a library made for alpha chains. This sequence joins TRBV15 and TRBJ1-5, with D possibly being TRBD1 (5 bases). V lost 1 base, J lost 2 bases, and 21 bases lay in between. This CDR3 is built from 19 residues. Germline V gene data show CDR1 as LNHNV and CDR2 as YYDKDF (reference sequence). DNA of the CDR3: TGTGCCACCAGCAGAGCGAGGGGAGTAGGGAGAAGGGGCAATCAGCCCCAGCATTTT. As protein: CATSRARGVGRRGNQPQHF.

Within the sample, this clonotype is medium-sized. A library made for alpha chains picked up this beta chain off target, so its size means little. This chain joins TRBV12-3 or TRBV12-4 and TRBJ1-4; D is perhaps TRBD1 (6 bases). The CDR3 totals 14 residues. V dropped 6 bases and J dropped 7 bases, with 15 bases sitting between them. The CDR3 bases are TGTGCCAGCAGGCAACAGGGTTTAGGTGAAAAACTGTTTTTT. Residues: CASRQQGLGEKLFF.

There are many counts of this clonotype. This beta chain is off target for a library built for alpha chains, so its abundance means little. Here the CDR3 reads CASSRPETDRQFF. The CDR3 DNA follows: TGTGCCAGCAGTCGTCCGGAGACAGATCGGCAGTTCTTC. The rearrangement uses TRBV7-2 and TRBJ2-1; maybe TRBD1 (5 bases). The CDR3 spans 13 residues. Trimming took off 6 bases at V and 12 bases at J, with 18 bases between the two ends. Germline loops: CDR1 SGHTA, CDR2 FQGNSA.

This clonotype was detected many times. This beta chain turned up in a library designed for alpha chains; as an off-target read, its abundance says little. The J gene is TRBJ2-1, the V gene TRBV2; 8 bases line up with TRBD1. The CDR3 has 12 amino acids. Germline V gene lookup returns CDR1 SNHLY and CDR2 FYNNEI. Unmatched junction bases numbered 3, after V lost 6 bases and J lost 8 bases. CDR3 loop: CASSGQGDEQFF. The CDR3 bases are TGTGCCAGCAGCGGACAGGGCGATGAGCAGTTCTTC.

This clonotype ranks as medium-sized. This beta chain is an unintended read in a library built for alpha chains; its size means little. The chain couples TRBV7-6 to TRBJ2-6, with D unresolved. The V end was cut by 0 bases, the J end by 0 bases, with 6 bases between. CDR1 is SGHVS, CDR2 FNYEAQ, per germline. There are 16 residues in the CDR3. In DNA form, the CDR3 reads TGTGCCAGCAGCTTAGCGGGTTCCTCTGGGGCCAACGTCCTGACTTTC. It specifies CASSLAGSSGANVLTF.

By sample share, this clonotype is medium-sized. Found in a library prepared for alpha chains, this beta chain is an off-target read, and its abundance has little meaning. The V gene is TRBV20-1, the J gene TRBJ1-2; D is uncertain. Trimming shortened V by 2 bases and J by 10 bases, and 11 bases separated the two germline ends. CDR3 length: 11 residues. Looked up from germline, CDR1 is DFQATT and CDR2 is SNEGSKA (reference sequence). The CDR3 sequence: CSARSLPDYTF. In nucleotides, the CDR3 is TGCAGTGCTAGAAGTTTGCCTGACTACACCTTC.

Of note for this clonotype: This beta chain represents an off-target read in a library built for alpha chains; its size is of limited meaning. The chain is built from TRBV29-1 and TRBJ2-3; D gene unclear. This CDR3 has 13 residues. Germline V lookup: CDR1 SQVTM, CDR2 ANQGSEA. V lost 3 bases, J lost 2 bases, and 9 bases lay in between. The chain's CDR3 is CSVDIVATDTQYF. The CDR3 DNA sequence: TGCAGCGTTGACATCGTAGCCACAGATACGCAGTATTTT.

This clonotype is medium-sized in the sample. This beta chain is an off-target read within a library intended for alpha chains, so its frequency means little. CDR3 in DNA: TGTGCCAGCAGCCAAGCACGGCAGGATTACACCGGGGAGCTGTTTTTT. Translated: CASSQARQDYTGELFF. The genes are TRBV14 and TRBJ2-2; D uncertain. Looked up from germline, CDR1 is SGHDN and CDR2 is FVKESK. This CDR3 spans 16 amino acids. V was cut by 1 base and J by 3 bases, with 12 bases left in between.

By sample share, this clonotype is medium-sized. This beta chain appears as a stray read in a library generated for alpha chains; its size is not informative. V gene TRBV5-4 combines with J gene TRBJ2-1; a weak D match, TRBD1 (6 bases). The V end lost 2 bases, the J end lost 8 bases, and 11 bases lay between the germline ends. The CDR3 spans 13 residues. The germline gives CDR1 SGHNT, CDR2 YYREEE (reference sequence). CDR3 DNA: TGTGCCAGCAGCTTTAGGACAGTCGATGAGCAGTTCTTC. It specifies CASSFRTVDEQFF.

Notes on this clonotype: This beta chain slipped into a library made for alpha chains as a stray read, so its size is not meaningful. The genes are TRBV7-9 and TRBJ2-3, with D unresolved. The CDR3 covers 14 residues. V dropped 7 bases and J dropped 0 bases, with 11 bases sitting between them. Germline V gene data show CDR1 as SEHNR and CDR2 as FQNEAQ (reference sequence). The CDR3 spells CASTRSTSTDTQYF. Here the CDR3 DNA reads TGTGCCAGCACCCGATCGACTAGCACAGATACGCAGTATTTT. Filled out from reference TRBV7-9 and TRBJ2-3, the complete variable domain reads DTGVSQNPRHKITKRGQNVTFRCDPISEHNRLYWYRQTLGQGPEFLTYFQNEAQLEKSRLLSDRFSAERPKGSFSTLEIQRTEQGDSAMYLCASTRSTSTDTQYFGPGTRLTVL.

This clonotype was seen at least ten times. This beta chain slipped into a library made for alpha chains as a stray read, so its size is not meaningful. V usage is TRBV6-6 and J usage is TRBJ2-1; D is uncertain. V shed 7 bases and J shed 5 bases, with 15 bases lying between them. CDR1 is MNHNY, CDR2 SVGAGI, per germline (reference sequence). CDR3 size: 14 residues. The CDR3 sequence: CASTLRLLDNEQFF. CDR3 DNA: TGTGCCAGCACCCTCAGGCTACTGGACAATGAGCAGTTCTTC.

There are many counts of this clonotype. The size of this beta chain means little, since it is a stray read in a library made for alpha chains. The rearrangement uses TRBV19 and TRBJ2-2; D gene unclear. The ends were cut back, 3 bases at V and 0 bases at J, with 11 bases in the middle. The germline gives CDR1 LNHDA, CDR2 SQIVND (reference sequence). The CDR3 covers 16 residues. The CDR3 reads CASSILSFANTGELFF. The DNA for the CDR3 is TGTGCCAGTAGTATTTTGAGCTTCGCGAACACCGGGGAGCTGTTTTTT.

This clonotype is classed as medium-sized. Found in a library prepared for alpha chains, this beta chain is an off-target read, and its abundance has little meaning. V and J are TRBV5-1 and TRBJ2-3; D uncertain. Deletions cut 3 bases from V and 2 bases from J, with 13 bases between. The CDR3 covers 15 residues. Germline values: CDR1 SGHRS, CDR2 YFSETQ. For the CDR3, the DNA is TGCGCCAGCAGCTCCGCACCCCTTTTCACAGATACGCAGTATTTT. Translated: CASSSAPLFTDTQYF.

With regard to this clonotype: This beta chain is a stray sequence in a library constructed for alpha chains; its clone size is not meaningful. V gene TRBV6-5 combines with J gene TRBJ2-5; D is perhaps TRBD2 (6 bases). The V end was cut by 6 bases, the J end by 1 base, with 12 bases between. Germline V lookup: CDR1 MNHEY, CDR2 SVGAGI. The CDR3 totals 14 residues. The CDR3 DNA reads TGTGCCAGCAGCCCGAGGGACTTCCAAGAGACCCAGTACTTC. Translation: CASSPRDFQETQYF.

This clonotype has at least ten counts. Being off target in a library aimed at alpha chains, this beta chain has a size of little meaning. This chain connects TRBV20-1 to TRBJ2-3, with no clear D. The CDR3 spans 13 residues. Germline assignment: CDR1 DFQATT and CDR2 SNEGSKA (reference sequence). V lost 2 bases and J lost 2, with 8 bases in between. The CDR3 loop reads CSARMGLTDTQYF. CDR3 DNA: TGCAGTGCTAGAATGGGCCTCACAGATACGCAGTATTTT.

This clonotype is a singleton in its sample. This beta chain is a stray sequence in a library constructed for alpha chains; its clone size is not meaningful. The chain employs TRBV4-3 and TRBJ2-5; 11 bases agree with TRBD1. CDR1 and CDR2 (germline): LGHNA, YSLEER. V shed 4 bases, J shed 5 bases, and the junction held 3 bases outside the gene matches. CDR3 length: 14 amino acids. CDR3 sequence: CASSLGQGAETQYF. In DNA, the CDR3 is TGCGCCAGCAGCCTAGGACAGGGGGCTGAGACCCAGTACTTC.

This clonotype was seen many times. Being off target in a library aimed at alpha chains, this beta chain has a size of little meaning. CDR3 bases: TGTGCCAGCAGTGTTGGGACAGGGCTGAGCACAGATACGCAGTATTTT. Translation: CASSVGTGLSTDTQYF. The V gene is TRBV6-1, the J gene TRBJ2-3; 9 bases map to TRBD1. Germline V gives CDR1 MNHNS, CDR2 SASEGT. V was clipped by 4 bases and J by 0 bases; unmatched bases: 5. The CDR3 length is 16 residues.

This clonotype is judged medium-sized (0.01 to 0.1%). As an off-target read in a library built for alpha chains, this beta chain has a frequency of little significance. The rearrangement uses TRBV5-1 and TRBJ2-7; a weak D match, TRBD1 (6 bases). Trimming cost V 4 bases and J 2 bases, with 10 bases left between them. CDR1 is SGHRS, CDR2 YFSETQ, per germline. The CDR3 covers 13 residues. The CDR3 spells CASSLRDTYEQYF. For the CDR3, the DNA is TGCGCCAGCAGCCTCCGGGACACCTACGAGCAGTACTTC.

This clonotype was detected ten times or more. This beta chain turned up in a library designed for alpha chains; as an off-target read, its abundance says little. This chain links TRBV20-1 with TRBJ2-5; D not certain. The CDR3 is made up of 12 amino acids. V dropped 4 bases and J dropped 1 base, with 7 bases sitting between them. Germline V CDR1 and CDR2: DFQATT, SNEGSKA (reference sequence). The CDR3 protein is CSANSVQETQYF. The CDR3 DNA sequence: TGCAGTGCTAACAGCGTCCAAGAGACCCAGTACTTC.

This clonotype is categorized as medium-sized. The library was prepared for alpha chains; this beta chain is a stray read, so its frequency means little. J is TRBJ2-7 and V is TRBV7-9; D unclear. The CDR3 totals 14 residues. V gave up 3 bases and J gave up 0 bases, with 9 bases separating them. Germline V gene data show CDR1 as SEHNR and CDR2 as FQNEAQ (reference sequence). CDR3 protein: CASSFFGRSYEQYF. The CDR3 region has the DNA TGTGCCAGCAGCTTTTTCGGACGCTCCTACGAGCAGTACTTC.

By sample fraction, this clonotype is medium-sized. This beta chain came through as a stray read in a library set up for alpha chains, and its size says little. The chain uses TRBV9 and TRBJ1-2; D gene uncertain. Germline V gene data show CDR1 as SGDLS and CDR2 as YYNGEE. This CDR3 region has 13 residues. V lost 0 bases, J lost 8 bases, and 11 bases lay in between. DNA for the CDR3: TGTGCCAGCAGCGTAGTGCGGACGGCCGGCTACACCTTC. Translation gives CASSVVRTAGYTF.

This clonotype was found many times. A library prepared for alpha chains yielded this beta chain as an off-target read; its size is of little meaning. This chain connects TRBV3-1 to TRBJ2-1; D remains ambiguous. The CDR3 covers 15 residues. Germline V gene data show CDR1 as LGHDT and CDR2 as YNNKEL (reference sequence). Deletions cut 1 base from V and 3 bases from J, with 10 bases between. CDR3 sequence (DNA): TGTGCCAGCAGCCAAGTACGGTCTAGCTACAATGAGCAGTTCTTC. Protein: CASSQVRSSYNEQFF.

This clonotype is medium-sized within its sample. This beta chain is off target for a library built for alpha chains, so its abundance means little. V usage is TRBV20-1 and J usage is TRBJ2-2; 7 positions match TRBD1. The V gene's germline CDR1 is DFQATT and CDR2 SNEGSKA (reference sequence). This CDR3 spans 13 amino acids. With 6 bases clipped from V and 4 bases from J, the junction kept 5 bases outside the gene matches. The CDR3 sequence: CSAQGRITGELFF. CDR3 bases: TGCAGTGCACAGGGGCGAATCACCGGGGAGCTGTTTTTT.

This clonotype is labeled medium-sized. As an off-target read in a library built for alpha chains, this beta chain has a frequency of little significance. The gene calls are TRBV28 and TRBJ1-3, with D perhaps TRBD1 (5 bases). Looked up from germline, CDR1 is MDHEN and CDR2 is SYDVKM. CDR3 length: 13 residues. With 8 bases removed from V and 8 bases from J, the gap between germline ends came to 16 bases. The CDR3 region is CASSNLLGDTIYF. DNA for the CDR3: TGTGCCAGCTCGAATCTTTTAGGGGACACCATATATTTT. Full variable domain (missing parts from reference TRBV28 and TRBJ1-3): DVKVTQSSRYLVKRTGEKVFLECVQDMDHENMFWYRQDPGLGLRLIYFSYDVKMKEKGDIPEGYSVSREKKERFSLILESASTNQTSMYLCASSNLLGDTIYFGEGSWLTVV.

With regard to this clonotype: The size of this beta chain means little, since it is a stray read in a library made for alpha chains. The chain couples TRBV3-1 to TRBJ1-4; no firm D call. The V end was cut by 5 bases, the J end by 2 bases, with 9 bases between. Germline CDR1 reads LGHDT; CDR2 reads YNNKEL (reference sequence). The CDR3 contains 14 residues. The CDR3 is CASSLMSTNEKLFF. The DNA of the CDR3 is TGTGCCAGCAGCTTAATGTCCACTAATGAAAAACTGTTTTTT.

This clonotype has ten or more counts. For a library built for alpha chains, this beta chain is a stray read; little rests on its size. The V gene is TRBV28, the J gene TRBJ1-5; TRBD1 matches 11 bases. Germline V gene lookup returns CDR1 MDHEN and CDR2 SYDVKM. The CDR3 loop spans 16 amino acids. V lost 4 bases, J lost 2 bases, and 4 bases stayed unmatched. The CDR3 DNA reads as TGTGCCAGCAGTTCCCGGGGACAGGGGGGCAATCAGCCCCAGCATTTT. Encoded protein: CASSSRGQGGNQPQHF. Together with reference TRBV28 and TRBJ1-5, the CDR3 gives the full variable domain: DVKVTQSSRYLVKRTGEKVFLECVQDMDHENMFWYRQDPGLGLRLIYFSYDVKMKEKGDIPEGYSVSREKKERFSLILESASTNQTSMYLCASSSRGQGGNQPQHFGDGTRLSIL.

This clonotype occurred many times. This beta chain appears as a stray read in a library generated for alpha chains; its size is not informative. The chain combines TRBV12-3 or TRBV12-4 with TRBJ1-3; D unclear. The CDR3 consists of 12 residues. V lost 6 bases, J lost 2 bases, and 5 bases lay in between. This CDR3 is CASRGAGNTIYF. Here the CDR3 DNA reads TGTGCCAGCAGAGGTGCTGGAAACACCATATATTTT.

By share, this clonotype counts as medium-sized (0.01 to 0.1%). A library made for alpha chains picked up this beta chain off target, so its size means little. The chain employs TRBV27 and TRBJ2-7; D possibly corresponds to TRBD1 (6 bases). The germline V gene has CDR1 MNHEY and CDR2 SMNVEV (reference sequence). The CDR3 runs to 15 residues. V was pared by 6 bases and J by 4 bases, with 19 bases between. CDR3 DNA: TGTGCCAGCAGCCCCACAGGGAGCGCCAAATACGAGCAGTACGTC. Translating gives CASSPTGSAKYEQYV.

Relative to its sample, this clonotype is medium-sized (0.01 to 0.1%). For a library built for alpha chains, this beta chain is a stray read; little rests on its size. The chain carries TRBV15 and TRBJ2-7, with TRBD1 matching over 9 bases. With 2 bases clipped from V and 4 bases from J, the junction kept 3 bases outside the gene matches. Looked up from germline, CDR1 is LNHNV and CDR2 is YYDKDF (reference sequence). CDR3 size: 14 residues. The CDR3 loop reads CATSRYDRGYEQYF. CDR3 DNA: TGTGCCACCAGCAGATACGACAGGGGGTACGAGCAGTACTTC.